Below, one T cell receptor beta chain is given with its context. As yet, its antigen is unknown. Treatment defined: roughly nine-day PBMC culture with coronavirus spike peptide pools or control peptides (ViraFEST assay). Negative selection was the method that isolated CD4+ T cells after more than 9 days of culture. The J segment lost 9 bases and the V segment lost 4 bases, leaving 9 bases of the junction unmatched. CDR3 length equals 16 residues. Cultured CD4+ T cells had their DNA profiled by the Oncomine TCR Beta short-read assay. TCRdb analysed the PCR reads with MiXCR anew, one entry per CDR3 protein. The sample has 9,500 to 15,000 distinct CDR3 sequences; approximately 60% are singletons. The sample comes from a study of vaccination and CD4 T cells after COVID-19. Study context: Each post-COVID sample was drawn after diagnosis, and the median interval was 101 days (range 35 to 161).

This chain connects TRBV12-3 or TRBV12-4 to TRBJ1-6, with 10 bases matching TRBD1. Material for sequencing was CD4+ T cells from blood, cultured in vitro. The TCR originated in a human donor who had recovered from COVID-19. CDR3 bases: TGTGCCAGCAGTTCCCGACCGGGACAGGGGCCTTCACCCCTCCACTTT. Its translation: CASSSRPGQGPSPLHF.